These T cell receptor beta chains were read from a single sample in a study of blood T cell repertoires in COVID-19. Sequencing used immunoSEQ multiplex PCR; TCRdb keeps in-frame clones, though not all of them. The data show tens of thousands of clones, 70% to 80% seen once. The sample was peripheral blood. The receptors derive from a human donor in a cohort sampled during active COVID-19. Both conserved end residues are part of each CDR3. The D gene is left open where the match is weak. Rows may omit the clone size; those that give it use once, few, many or a size class.

V gene	D gene	clone size	J gene	CDR3 protein	CDR3 DNA
TRBV5-4	TRBD2	-	TRBJ2-1	CASSSLTGRGGYEQFF	TGTGCCAGCAGCTCCCTGACTGGGCGGGGGGGGTATGAGCAGTTCTTC
TRBV28	-	-	TRBJ2-3	CASLEHLTDTQYF	TGTGCCAGCCTCGAACACCTCACAGATACGCAGTATTTT
TRBV9	-	few	TRBJ2-1	CASSGRGTNEQFF	TGTGCCAGCAGCGGCAGGGGAACCAATGAGCAGTTCTTC
TRBV6-6	TRBD1	-	TRBJ2-6	CASSTLGGSGANVLTF	TGTGCCAGCAGCACCTTAGGGGGCAGTGGGGCCAACGTCCTGACTTTC
TRBV20-1	-	-	TRBJ2-7	CSATPTYEQYF	TGCAGTGCTACCCCCACCTACGAGCAGTACTTC
TRBV5-8	-	-	TRBJ1-1	CASSLASRATEAFF	TGTGCCAGCAGCTTGGCGTCCAGGGCCACTGAAGCTTTCTTT
TRBV5-1	TRBD2	-	TRBJ2-1	CASSQGTSGGYNEQFF	TGCGCCAGCAGCCAAGGGACTAGCGGGGGTTACAATGAGCAGTTCTTC
TRBV30	-	once	TRBJ1-4	CAWSVILGYSTNEKLFF	TGTGCCTGGAGTGTTATTCTGGGCTACTCAACTAATGAAAAACTGTTTTTT
TRBV7-6	TRBD2	-	TRBJ2-1	CASSLAQRGGYNEQFF	TGTGCCAGCAGCTTAGCCCAGCGGGGTGGGTACAATGAGCAGTTCTTC
TRBV4-2	TRBD2	-	TRBJ2-3	CASSQESHYNSGGYTDTQYF	TGTGCCAGCAGCCAAGAAAGCCACTATAATAGCGGGGGTTACACAGATACGCAGTATTTT
TRBV19	-	-	TRBJ1-5	CASSAQGFNQPQHF	TGTGCCAGTAGTGCACAGGGTTTTAATCAGCCCCAGCATTTT
TRBV11-2	TRBD1	-	TRBJ2-3	CASTSLGDRGTDTQYF	TGTGCCAGCACCTCCCTCGGGGACAGGGGAACAGATACGCAGTATTTT
TRBV7-2	TRBD2	-	TRBJ2-2	CASSLASGKGGELFF	TGTGCCAGCAGCTTAGCTAGCGGGAAGGGCGGGGAGCTGTTTTTT
TRBV10-3	TRBD1	-	TRBJ1-3	CAIAQGAGNTIYF	TGTGCCATCGCGCAGGGGGCTGGGAACACCATATATTTT
TRBV12-3/TRBV12-4	-	-	TRBJ1-5	CASSKQDQPQHF	TGTGCCAGCAGTAAACAGGATCAGCCCCAGCATTTT
TRBV29-1	TRBD1	once	TRBJ2-1	CSVGQGGDEQFF	TGCAGCGTGGGACAGGGAGGCGATGAGCAGTTCTTC
TRBV4-1	-	-	TRBJ2-1	CASSQDSEANEQFF	TGCGCCAGCAGCCAAGATTCCGAGGCGAATGAGCAGTTCTTC
TRBV29-1	-	-	TRBJ2-5	CSAGEETQYF	TGCAGCGCAGGGGAAGAGACCCAGTACTTC
TRBV5-1	TRBD2	-	TRBJ2-1	CASSFVRGGNEQFF	TGCGCCAGCAGCTTTGTCCGGGGGGGCAATGAGCAGTTCTTC
TRBV6-2/TRBV6-3	TRBD1	-	TRBJ1-1	CASSYRRTGVNTEAFF	TGTGCCAGCAGTTACAGACGGACAGGGGTAAACACTGAAGCTTTCTTT
TRBV5-1	TRBD1	-	TRBJ2-3	CASSSSVGGSDTQYF	TGCGCCAGCAGCTCCTCTGTAGGGGGCTCGGATACGCAGTATTTT
TRBV7-8	TRBD2	-	TRBJ2-7	CASSLLAGAYEQYF	TGTGCCAGCAGCTTACTAGCGGGGGCCTACGAGCAGTACTTC
TRBV5-1	-	-	TRBJ2-7	CASSLVGGGYEQYF	TGCGCCAGCAGCTTGGTTGGGGGCGGGTACGAGCAGTACTTC
TRBV2	-	-	TRBJ2-5	CASRLQPGHFGEETQYF	TGTGCCAGCAGGTTACAACCGGGACACTTCGGGGAAGAGACCCAGTACTTC
TRBV19	TRBD2	-	TRBJ2-7	CASSTAGGDYEQYF	TGTGCCAGTAGTACGGCGGGGGGGGACTACGAGCAGTACTTC
TRBV27	TRBD2	once	TRBJ2-7	CASSQTSGSPRYEQYF	TGTGCCAGCAGCCAAACTAGCGGGAGCCCTAGGTACGAGCAGTACTTC
TRBV5-1	TRBD1	few	TRBJ2-1	CASSLDGTGINEQFF	TGCGCCAGCAGCTTGGACGGGACAGGAATTAATGAGCAGTTCTTC
TRBV19	TRBD2	-	TRBJ2-4	CASSIVLGLADKNIQYF	TGTGCCAGTAGTATAGTCCTCGGACTAGCGGATAAAAACATTCAGTACTTC
TRBV6-6	TRBD2	-	TRBJ2-2	CASSIRGGGTGELFF	TGTGCCAGCAGTATTCGGGGGGGAGGCACCGGGGAGCTGTTTTTT
TRBV2	TRBD2	-	TRBJ2-1	CASRTTSGNNEQFF	TGTGCCAGCAGAACGACTAGCGGGAACAATGAGCAGTTCTTC
TRBV28	-	-	TRBJ1-1	CASWIRATEAFF	TGTGCCAGCTGGATCAGGGCCACTGAAGCTTTCTTT
TRBV19	TRBD1	-	TRBJ2-7	CASSTRTGAGYEQYF	TGTGCCAGTAGTACCCGGACAGGGGCCGGCTACGAGCAGTACTTC
TRBV7-9	-	-	TRBJ2-1	CASSPLDNSYNEQFF	TGTGCCAGCAGCCCCTTGGACAACTCCTACAATGAGCAGTTCTTC
TRBV6-2/TRBV6-3	TRBD2	-	TRBJ2-7	CASSYLATSGGEYEQYF	TGTGCCAGCAGTTACCTCGCCACTAGCGGTGGGGAATACGAGCAGTACTTC